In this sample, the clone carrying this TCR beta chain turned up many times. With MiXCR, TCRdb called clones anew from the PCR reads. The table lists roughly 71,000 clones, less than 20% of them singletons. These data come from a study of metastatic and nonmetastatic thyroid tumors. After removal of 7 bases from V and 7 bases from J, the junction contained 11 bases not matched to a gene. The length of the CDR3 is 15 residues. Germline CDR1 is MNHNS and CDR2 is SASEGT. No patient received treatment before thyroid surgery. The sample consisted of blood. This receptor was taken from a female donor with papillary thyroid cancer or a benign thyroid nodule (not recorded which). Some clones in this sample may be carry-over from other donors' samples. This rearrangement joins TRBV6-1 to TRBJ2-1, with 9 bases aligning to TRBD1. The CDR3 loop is CASTTLQGAGNEQFF. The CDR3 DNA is TGTGCCAGCACAACCCTACAGGGGGCTGGAAATGAGCAGTTCTTC.